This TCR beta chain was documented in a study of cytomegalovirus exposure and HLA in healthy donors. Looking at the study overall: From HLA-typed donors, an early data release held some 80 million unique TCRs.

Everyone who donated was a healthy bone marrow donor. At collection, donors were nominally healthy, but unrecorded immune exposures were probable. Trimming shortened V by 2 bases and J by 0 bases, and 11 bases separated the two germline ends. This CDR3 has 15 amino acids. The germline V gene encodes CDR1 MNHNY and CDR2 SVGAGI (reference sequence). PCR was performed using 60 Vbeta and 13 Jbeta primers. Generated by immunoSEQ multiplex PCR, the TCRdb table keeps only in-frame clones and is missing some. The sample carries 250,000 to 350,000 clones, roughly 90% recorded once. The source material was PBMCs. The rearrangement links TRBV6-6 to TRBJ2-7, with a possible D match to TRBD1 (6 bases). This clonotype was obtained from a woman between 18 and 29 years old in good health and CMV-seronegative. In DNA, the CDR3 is TGTGCCAGCAGTTACATGAACAGGGTCTCCTACGAGCAGTACTTC. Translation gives CASSYMNRVSYEQYF.